One sample yielded the 25 T cell receptor beta chains listed below, sequenced in a study of CD8+ T cells in alopecia areata (dated by TCRdb to 2017 to 2018). Receptors were amplified or captured by the immunoSEQ multiplex PCR assay. To provide template for TCR sequencing, every sample had RNA extracted and reverse transcribed into cDNA. The clones in this table, taken by TCRdb from immuneACCESS, are in-frame only. Not every clone is retained; where verified, under half of the shortfall comes from an unresolved V gene, and the cause of the rest is unknown. This sample gives 110,000 or so clones in total; roughly three fifths of them show up just once. The leading ten clones occupy approximately 3.1% of the sample. What the time point label conveys for this sample: less than 30 weeks on oral tofacitinib. The label giving this sample's treatment or condition can be read as: oral pan-JAK inhibitor, 5-10 mg twice daily.

Sequences were derived from CD4+ T cells sorted from blood, sampled at week 24, from a patient treated with tofacitinib. These receptors were taken from a human donor with alopecia areata.

The rearrangement uses TRBV9 and TRBJ2-1; 8 bases are a match to TRBD2. Germline V gene sequence: CDR1 SGDLS, CDR2 YYNGEE. V gave up 0 bases and J gave up 2 bases; unmatched junction bases: 4. This CDR3 spans 16 amino acids. The CDR3 nucleotides are TGTGCCAGCAGCGTAGTGGGTAGCGGGGCCTACAATGAGCAGTTCTTC. This translates into CASSVVGSGAYNEQFF.

The chain uses TRBV2 and TRBJ1-4; possibly TRBD1 for D (5 bases). This CDR3 is 14 amino acids long. The germline V and J ends were trimmed by 6 bases and 7 bases, with 15 bases remaining between them. CDR1 and CDR2 from the germline V gene are SNHLY and FYNNEI. CDR3 bases: TGTGCCAGCAGGGACCAAGCTACAGGTGAAAAACTGTTTTTT. As protein: CASRDQATGEKLFF. The entire variable domain, with the rest obtained from reference TRBV2 and TRBJ1-4, is as follows: EPEVTQTPSHQVTQMGQEVILRCVPISNHLYFYWYRQILGQKVEFLVSFYNNEISEKSEIFDDQFSVERPDGSNFTLKIRSTKLEDSAMYFCASRDQATGEKLFFGSGTQLSVL.

This clone has just one count. J is TRBJ2-6 and V is TRBV9; D is possibly TRBD1 (6 bases). V was clipped by 0 bases and J by 3 bases, with 10 bases between them. Germline V gene data show CDR1 as SGDLS and CDR2 as YYNGEE. CDR3 size: 16 residues. The CDR3: CASSVGGRFGANVLTF. The CDR3 region has the DNA TGTGCCAGCAGCGTAGGGGGGCGCTTTGGGGCCAACGTCCTGACTTTC.

This clone was seen a handful of times. This chain uses TRBV23-1 with TRBJ1-3, with D unclear. TRBV23-1 is known as an ORF, though its function is uncertain. This CDR3 has 15 amino acids. V gave up 1 base and J gave up 0 bases, with 7 bases separating them. CDR3 residues: CASSQFSHSGNTIYF. The CDR3 DNA reads as TGCGCCAGCAGTCAATTTAGCCACTCTGGAAACACCATATATTTT.

DNA for the CDR3: TGTGCCAGCAGCGTAGGCAAGAATCAGCCCCAGCATTTT. Protein product: CASSVGKNQPQHF. The chain is built from TRBV9 and TRBJ1-5, with D unresolved. The ends were cut back, 0 bases at V and 4 bases at J, with 5 bases in the middle. The CDR3 totals 13 residues. Germline CDR1 SGDLS, CDR2 YYNGEE.

The V call is TRBV25-1, the J call TRBJ1-3, with a weak D call TRBD1 (6 bases). The CDR3 has 15 residues. Per the germline V gene, CDR1 is MGHDK and CDR2 is SYGVNS. The ends were cut back, 6 bases at V and 1 base at J, with 13 bases in the middle. The CDR3: CASRGAGTSGNTIYF. The DNA of the CDR3 is TGTGCCAGCAGGGGGGCGGGTACGTCTGGAAACACCATATATTTT.

V usage is TRBV4-3 and J usage is TRBJ2-3; 9 positions match TRBD2. The CDR3 consists of 13 residues. CDR1 and CDR2 (germline): LGHNA, YSLEER. Germline trimming cut 3 bases from V and 11 bases from J; bases unmatched to any gene: 6. CDR3 sequence reads: CASSHPGLAGQYF. The CDR3 nucleotides are TGCGCCAGCAGCCACCCGGGACTAGCTGGGCAGTATTTT.

The V and J genes are TRBV29-1 and TRBJ1-2; the D is unclear. The germline gives CDR1 SQVTM, CDR2 ANQGSEA. Trimming removed 5 bases at V and 3 bases at J, with 10 bases between. This CDR3 is 12 amino acids long. The CDR3 DNA reads TGCAGCGTTCTCCTCCTTGACTATGGCTACACCTTC. Encoded protein: CSVLLLDYGYTF. The whole variable domain, filled in from reference TRBV29-1 and TRBJ1-2, reads SAVISQKPSRDICQRGTSLTIQCQVDSQVTMMFWYRQQPGQSLTLIATANQGSEATYESGFVIDKFPISRPNLTFSTLTVSNMSPEDSSIYLCSVLLLDYGYTFGSGTRLTVV.

This clone was seen a handful of times. The DNA for the CDR3 is TGCGCCAGCAGCGTAACGGGGGCGCTTCAGAATTCACCCCTCCACTTT. This encodes CASSVTGALQNSPLHF. This rearrangement joins TRBV5-1 to TRBJ1-6; D is possibly TRBD1 (6 bases). Germline V gives CDR1 SGHRS, CDR2 YFSETQ. Deletions cut 4 bases from V and 7 bases from J, with 18 bases between. The CDR3 is made up of 16 amino acids.

The chain employs TRBV29-1 and TRBJ2-1; D could derive from TRBD1 or TRBD2 (6 bases each). The V end was cut by 7 bases, the J end by 7 bases, with 20 bases between. The V gene's germline CDR1 is SQVTM and CDR2 ANQGSEA. The length of the CDR3 is 14 residues. CDR3 in DNA: TGCAGCGCCGACGGGGGCAGGGGAGTAAATGAGCAGTTCTTC. This gives the protein CSADGGRGVNEQFF.

This clone was seen once. V and J are TRBV4-3 and TRBJ2-7; D is ambiguous. The V end lost 1 base, the J end lost 7 bases, and 11 bases lay between the germline ends. CDR1 is LGHNA and CDR2 is YSLEER in the germline V gene. The CDR3 loop spans 13 amino acids. In nucleotides, the CDR3 is TGCGCCAGCAGCCAAGCGTTTTTGGGGGAGCAGTACTTC. This translates into CASSQAFLGEQYF.

This clone was counted a few times. The chain carries TRBV20-1 and TRBJ2-5; no clear D. The CDR3 loop spans 10 amino acids. Germline CDR1 and CDR2: DFQATT and SNEGSKA (reference sequence). The ends were cut back, 5 bases at V and 3 bases at J, with 4 bases in the middle. CDR3 sequence (DNA): TGCAGTGCTCTAAAAGAGACCCAGTACTTC. It yields the protein CSALKETQYF.

This clone was detected once. The rearrangement uses TRBV5-1 and TRBJ2-1, with no clear D. The CDR3 length is 14 residues. The germline V and J ends were trimmed by 0 bases and 7 bases, with 11 bases remaining between them. CDR1 and CDR2 (germline): SGHRS, YFSETQ. The DNA of the CDR3 is TGCGCCAGCAGCTTGGCCCAATCCGCAAATGAGCAGTTCTTC. It codes for CASSLAQSANEQFF.

CDR3 DNA sequence: TGTGCCAGCAGTTACAGGGGGCATAATTCACCCCTCCACTTT. The encoded protein is CASSYRGHNSPLHF. This chain links TRBV6-5 with TRBJ1-6, with TRBD1 matching over 7 bases. Trimming took 2 bases from V and 5 from J; bases not matched to a gene: 0. The CDR3 is made up of 14 amino acids. Germline-derived CDR1 and CDR2 are MNHEY and SVGAGI.

This chain uses TRBV15 with TRBJ1-2; D unresolved. The ends were cut back, 0 bases at V and 6 bases at J, with 11 bases in the middle. Per germline, CDR1 LNHNV and CDR2 YYDKDF (reference sequence). The CDR3 runs to 14 residues. The CDR3 bases are TGTGCCACCAGCAGAGAACGGGGATCCGATGGCTACACCTTC. This encodes CATSRERGSDGYTF.

This clone showed up just a few times. One junction end does not reproduce the germline sequence, and a read error may be involved. The chain links TRBV2 to TRBJ2-3, with D perhaps matching TRBD2 (5 bases). The CDR3 runs to 12 residues. Germline lookup yields CDR1 SNHLY and CDR2 FYNNEI. In DNA, the CDR3 is TGTGCCAGCAGTGCGCCCGCAGCGGCAAACCATTTT. It encodes CASSAPAAANHF. The full variable domain, in which reference TRBV2 and TRBJ2-3 provide the parts outside the CDR3, is EPEVTQTPSHQVTQMGQEVILRCVPISNHLYFYWYRQILGQKVEFLVSFYNNEISEKSEIFDDQFSVERPDGSNFTLKIRSTKLEDSAMYFCASSAPAAANHFGPGTRLTVL.

This clone was observed a single time. The rearrangement links TRBV4-2 to TRBJ2-3, with 9 bases fitting TRBD2. This CDR3 is 18 amino acids long. Germline assignment: CDR1 LGHNA and CDR2 YNFKEQ. After removal of 2 bases from V and 3 bases from J, the junction contained 12 bases not matched to a gene. This chain's CDR3 is CASSQHRAAGGPTDTQYF. CDR3 nucleotides: TGTGCCAGCAGCCAACATCGGGCAGCGGGGGGCCCGACAGATACGCAGTATTTT.

This chain connects TRBV29-1 to TRBJ1-4; maybe TRBD1 (5 bases). The CDR3 has 13 residues. The V gene lost 4 bases and the J gene lost 5 bases, with 11 bases spanning the gap. Germline-derived CDR1 and CDR2 are SQVTM and ANQGSEA. The CDR3: CSVARQTNEKLFF. DNA of the CDR3: TGCAGCGTTGCCCGACAGACCAATGAAAAACTGTTTTTT.

The chain has TRBV2 and TRBJ2-4; D is ambiguous. The V and J ends lost 0 bases and 7 bases respectively, with 1 base between them. The CDR3 covers 11 residues. Germline CDR1 SNHLY, CDR2 FYNNEI. CDR3 in DNA: TGTGCCAGCAGTGAAGCTAACATTCAGTACTTC. Encoded protein: CASSEANIQYF.

This clone was seen a few times. V gene TRBV30 combines with J gene TRBJ1-3; TRBD1 is a possible D gene (6 bases). The germline gives CDR1 GTSNPN, CDR2 SVGIG (reference sequence). V lost 2 bases and J lost 2, with 10 bases in between. This CDR3 is built from 14 residues. The CDR3 nucleotides are TGTGCCTGGAGTAGAGGGGGAACTGGAAACACCATATATTTT. The encoded protein is CAWSRGGTGNTIYF.

V gene TRBV7-2 combines with J gene TRBJ2-3; D tentatively fits TRBD1 or TRBD2 (5 bases each). CDR1 is SGHTA, CDR2 FQGNSA, per germline. This CDR3 comprises 14 residues. Between the trimmed V and J ends, which lost 7 bases and 4 bases, there was a span of 15 bases. The CDR3 here is CASTQMGVADTQYF. CDR3 in DNA: TGTGCCAGCACCCAGATGGGGGTGGCAGATACGCAGTATTTT.

The chain uses TRBV30 and TRBJ1-2; D is undetermined. This CDR3 is 13 amino acids long. The V end lost 0 bases, the J end lost 8 bases, and 13 bases lay between the germline ends. Germline V gene sequence: CDR1 GTSNPN, CDR2 SVGIG (reference sequence). For the CDR3, the DNA is TGTGCCTGGAGTGTACAACTCCATGCGGGCTACACCTTC. Its protein is CAWSVQLHAGYTF.

This clone was seen more than once but under ten times. The rearrangement uses TRBV30 and TRBJ1-3, with no clear D. The CDR3 has 12 residues. V gave up 5 bases and J gave up 2 bases, with 7 bases separating them. The germline V gene has CDR1 GTSNPN and CDR2 SVGIG (reference sequence). In DNA, the CDR3 is TGTGCCTGGGCCTCCACTGGAAACACCATATATTTT. It is translated as CAWASTGNTIYF. Together with reference TRBV30 and TRBJ1-3, the CDR3 gives the full variable domain: SQTIHQWPATLVQPVGSPLSLECTVEGTSNPNLYWYRQAAGRGLQLLFYSVGIGQISSEVPQNLSASRPQDRQFILSSKKLLLSDSGFYLCAWASTGNTIYFGEGSWLTVV.

The chain carries TRBV29-1 and TRBJ1-4; D is undetermined. The germline gives CDR1 SQVTM, CDR2 ANQGSEA. V was clipped by 6 bases and J by 8 bases, with 10 bases between them. There are 11 residues in the CDR3. Here the CDR3 DNA reads TGCAGCGTCGGTCCGAGGGAAAAACTGTTTTTT. It yields the protein CSVGPREKLFF.

In this sample, this clone turned up a few times. V is TRBV30 and J is TRBJ2-3; D is ambiguous. Germline values: CDR1 GTSNPN, CDR2 SVGIG (reference sequence). CDR3 length equals 13 residues. Trimming shortened V by 2 bases and J by 6 bases, and 12 bases separated the two germline ends. The CDR3 spells CAWSPNLGDTQYF. CDR3 nucleotides: TGTGCCTGGAGTCCGAACCTGGGGGATACGCAGTATTTT.